This T cell receptor beta chain appears in the sequencing data of a study of T cell responses to AZD1222 COVID-19 vaccine. On this clone: Its antigen is undetermined.

Trimming stripped 3 bases from V and 1 base from J, with 13 bases between. The germline CDR1 and CDR2 sequences are LGHNA and YSLEER. This CDR3 has 16 amino acids. Generated by immunoSEQ multiplex PCR, the TCRdb table keeps only in-frame clones and is missing some. This sample carries fewer than 200,000 clones, approximately 90% of them seen once, and the ten largest clones take 26%. Whole-study findings and limits: Just a handful of people given AZD1222 tested seropositive at baseline. Clonal diversity may have been underestimated, and the donors were mostly white British, with more females than males.

The receptor was derived from an adult who received the AZD1222 COVID-19 vaccine. Sequencing was performed on peripheral blood, taken 28 days after the second AZD1222 dose. The genes are TRBV4-3 and TRBJ1-3; D is unclear. CDR3 in DNA: TGCGCCAGCAGCCAGAACACTCTTCAGTCTGGAAACACCATATATTTT. Its translation is CASSQNTLQSGNTIYF.